This record covers a single T cell receptor beta chain. Its antigen remains unidentified. The data originate from a study of T cell responses to AZD1222 COVID-19 vaccine. The protocol was immunoSEQ multiplex PCR, while the TCRdb copy is restricted to in-frame clones and leaves out a portion. The sample includes about 140,000 clones, roughly 92% seen only once; the top ten take 3.5% to 4.5%. Regarding the study as a whole: Spike-specific TCR breadth rose after two AZD1222 doses, and depth rose as well.

Sequenced here: peripheral blood, sampled 28 days after the second AZD1222 dose. The receptor was derived from an adult who received the AZD1222 COVID-19 vaccine.

The CDR3 DNA reads TGTGCCAGCAGTTTGGGGACTAGCGGGGGGGAGACCCAGTACTTC. Its protein product is CASSLGTSGGETQYF. This chain joins TRBV28 and TRBJ2-5; 15 bases agree with TRBD2. This CDR3 region has 15 residues. CDR1 is MDHEN, CDR2 SYDVKM, per germline. After removal of 3 bases from V and 5 bases from J, the junction contained 1 base not matched to a gene.